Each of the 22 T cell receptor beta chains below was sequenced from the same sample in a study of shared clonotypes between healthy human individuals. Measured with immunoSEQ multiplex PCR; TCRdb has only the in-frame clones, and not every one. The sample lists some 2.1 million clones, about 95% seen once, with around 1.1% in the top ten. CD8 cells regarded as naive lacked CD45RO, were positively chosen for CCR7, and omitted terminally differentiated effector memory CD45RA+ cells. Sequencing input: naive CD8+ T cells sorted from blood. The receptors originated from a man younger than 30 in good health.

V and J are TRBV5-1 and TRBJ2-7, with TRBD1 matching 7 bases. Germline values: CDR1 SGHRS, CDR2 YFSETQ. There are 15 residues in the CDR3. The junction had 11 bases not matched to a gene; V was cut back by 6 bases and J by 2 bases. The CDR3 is CASTPPTGSTYEQYF. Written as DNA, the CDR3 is TGCGCCAGCACCCCGCCGACAGGGAGCACCTACGAGCAGTACTTC. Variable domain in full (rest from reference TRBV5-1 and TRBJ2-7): KAGVTQTPRYLIKTRGQQVTLSCSPISGHRSVSWYQQTPGQGLQFLFEYFSETQRNKGNFPGRFSGRQFSNSRSEMNVSTLELGDSALYLCASTPPTGSTYEQYFGPGTRLTVT.

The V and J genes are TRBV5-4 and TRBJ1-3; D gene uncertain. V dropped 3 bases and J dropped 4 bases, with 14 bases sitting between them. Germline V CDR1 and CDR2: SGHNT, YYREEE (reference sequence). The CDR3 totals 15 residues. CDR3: CASSWAGGGGNTIYF. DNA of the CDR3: TGTGCCAGCAGCTGGGCCGGAGGAGGCGGAAACACCATATATTTT.

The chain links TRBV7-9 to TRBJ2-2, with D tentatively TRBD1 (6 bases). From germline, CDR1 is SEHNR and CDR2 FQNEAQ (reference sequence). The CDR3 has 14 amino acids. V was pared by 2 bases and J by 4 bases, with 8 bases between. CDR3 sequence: CASSLSQGTGELFF. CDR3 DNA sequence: TGTGCCAGCAGCTTATCACAGGGCACCGGGGAGCTGTTTTTT.

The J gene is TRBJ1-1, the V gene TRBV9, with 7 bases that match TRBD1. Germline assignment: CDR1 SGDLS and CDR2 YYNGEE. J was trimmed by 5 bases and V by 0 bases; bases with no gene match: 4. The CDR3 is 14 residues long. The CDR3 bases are TGTGCCAGCAGCGTAGGCAGGGGGGTTACTGAAGCTTTCTTT. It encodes CASSVGRGVTEAFF.

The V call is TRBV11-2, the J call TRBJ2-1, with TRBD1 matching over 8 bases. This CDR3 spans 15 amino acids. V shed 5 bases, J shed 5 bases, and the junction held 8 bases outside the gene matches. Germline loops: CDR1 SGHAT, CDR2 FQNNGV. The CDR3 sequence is CASSVWTGRDNEQFF. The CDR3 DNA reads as TGTGCCAGCAGCGTATGGACAGGGAGAGACAATGAGCAGTTCTTC.

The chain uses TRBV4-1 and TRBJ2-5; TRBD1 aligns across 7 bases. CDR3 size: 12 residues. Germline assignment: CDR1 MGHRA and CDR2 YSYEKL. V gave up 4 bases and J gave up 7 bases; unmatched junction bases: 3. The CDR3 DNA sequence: TGCGCCAGCAGCCGACCAGGGGGGACCCAGTACTTC. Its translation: CASSRPGGTQYF.

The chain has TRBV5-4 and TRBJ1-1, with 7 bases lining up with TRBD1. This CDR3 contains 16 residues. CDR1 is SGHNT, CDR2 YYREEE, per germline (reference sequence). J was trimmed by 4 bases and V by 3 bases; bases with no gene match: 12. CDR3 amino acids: CASSWTATGSLTEAFF. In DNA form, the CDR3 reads TGTGCCAGCAGCTGGACGGCGACAGGGAGTCTCACTGAAGCTTTCTTT.

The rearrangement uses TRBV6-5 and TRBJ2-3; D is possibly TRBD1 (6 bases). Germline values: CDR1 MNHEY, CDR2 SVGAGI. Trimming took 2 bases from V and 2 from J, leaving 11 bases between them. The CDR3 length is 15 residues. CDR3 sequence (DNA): TGTGCCAGCAGTTACGGTGGACAGCACACAGATACGCAGTATTTT. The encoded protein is CASSYGGQHTDTQYF.

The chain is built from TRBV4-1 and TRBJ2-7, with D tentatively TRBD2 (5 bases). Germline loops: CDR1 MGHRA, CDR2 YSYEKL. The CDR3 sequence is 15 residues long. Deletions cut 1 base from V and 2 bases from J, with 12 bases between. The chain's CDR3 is CASSQVATGTYEQYF. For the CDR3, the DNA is TGCGCCAGCAGCCAAGTAGCGACGGGAACCTACGAGCAGTACTTC.

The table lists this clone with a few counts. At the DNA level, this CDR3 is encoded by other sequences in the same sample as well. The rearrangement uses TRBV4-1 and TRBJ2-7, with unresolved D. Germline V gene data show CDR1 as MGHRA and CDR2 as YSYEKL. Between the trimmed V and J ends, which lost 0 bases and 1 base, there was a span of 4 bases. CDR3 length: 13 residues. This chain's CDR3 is CASSQDRSYEQYF. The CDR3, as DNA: TGCGCCAGCAGCCAAGACAGGTCCTACGAGCAGTACTTC.

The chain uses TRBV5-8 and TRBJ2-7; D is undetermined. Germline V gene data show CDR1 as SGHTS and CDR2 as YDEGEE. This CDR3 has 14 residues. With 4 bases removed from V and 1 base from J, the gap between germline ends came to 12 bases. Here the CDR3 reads CASSPLPGSYEQYF. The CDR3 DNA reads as TGTGCCAGCAGCCCCCTTCCAGGTTCCTACGAGCAGTACTTC.

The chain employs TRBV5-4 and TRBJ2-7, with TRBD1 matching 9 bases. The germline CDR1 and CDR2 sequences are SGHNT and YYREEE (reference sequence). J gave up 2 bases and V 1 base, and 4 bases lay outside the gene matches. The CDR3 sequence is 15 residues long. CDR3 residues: CASSLRGQGTYEQYF. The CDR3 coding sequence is TGTGCCAGCAGCTTGAGGGGACAGGGTACCTACGAGCAGTACTTC.

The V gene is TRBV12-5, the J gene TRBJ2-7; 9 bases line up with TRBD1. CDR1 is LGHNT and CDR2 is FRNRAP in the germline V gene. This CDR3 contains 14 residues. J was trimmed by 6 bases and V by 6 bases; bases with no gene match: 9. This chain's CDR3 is CASGPGQGSSEQYF. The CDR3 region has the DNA TGTGCTAGTGGACCGGGACAGGGAAGTTCCGAGCAGTACTTC.

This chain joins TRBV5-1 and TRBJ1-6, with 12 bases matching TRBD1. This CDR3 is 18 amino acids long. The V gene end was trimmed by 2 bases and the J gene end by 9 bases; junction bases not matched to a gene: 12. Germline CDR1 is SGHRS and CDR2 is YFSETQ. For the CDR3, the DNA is TGCGCCAGCAGCTTAGGGACAGGGGGCGCGGGGGTCCCTTCACCCCTCCACTTT. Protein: CASSLGTGGAGVPSPLHF.

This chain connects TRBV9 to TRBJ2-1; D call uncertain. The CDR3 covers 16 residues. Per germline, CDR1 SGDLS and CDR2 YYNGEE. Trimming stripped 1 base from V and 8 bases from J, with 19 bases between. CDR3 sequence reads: CASSVQGNIALDEQFF. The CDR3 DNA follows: TGTGCCAGCAGCGTACAAGGAAATATCGCTTTGGATGAGCAGTTCTTC.

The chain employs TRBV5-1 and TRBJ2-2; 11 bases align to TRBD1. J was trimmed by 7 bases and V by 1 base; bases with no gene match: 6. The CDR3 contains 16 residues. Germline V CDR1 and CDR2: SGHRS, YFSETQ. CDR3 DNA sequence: TGCGCCAGCAGCTTGAGGACAGGGGGCGTGATCGGGGAGCTGTTTTTT. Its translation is CASSLRTGGVIGELFF.

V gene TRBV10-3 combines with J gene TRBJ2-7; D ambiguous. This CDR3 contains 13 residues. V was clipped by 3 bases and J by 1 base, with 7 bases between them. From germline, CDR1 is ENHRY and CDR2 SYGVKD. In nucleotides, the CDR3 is TGTGCCATCAGTGATGTCCAATCCTACGAGCAGTACTTC. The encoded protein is CAISDVQSYEQYF.

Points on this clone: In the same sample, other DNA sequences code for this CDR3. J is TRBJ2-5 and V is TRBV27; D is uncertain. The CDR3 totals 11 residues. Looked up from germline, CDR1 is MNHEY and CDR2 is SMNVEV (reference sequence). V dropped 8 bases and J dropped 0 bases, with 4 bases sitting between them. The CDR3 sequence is CASGYQETQYF. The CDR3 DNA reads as TGTGCCAGCGGTTACCAAGAGACCCAGTACTTC.

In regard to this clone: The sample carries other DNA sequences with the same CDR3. CDR3 sequence (DNA): TGCGCCAGCAGCTTGGAGGGCACTGAAGCTTTCTTT. Protein sequence: CASSLEGTEAFF. This chain connects TRBV5-1 to TRBJ1-1; D uncertain. The CDR3 totals 12 residues. Germline V gene sequence: CDR1 SGHRS, CDR2 YFSETQ. Trimming shortened V by 0 bases and J by 4 bases, and 4 bases separated the two germline ends.

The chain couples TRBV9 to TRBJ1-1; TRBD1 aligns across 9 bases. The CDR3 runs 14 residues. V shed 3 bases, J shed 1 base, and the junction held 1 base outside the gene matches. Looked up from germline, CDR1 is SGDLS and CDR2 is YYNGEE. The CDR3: CASSEQGANTEAFF. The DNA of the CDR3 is TGTGCCAGCAGCGAACAGGGGGCGAACACTGAAGCTTTCTTT.

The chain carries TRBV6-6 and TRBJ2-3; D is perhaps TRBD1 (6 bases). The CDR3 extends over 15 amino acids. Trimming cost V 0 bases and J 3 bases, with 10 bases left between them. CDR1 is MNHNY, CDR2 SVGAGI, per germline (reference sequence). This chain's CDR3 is CASSYSRQGTDTQYF. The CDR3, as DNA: TGTGCCAGCAGTTACTCGAGGCAGGGGACAGATACGCAGTATTTT.

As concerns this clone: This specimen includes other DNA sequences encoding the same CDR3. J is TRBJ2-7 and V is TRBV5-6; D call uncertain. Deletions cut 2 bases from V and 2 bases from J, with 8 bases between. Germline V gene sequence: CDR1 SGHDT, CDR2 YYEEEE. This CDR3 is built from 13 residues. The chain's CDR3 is CASSLGPTYEQYF. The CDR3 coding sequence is TGTGCCAGCAGCTTAGGACCGACCTACGAGCAGTACTTC.